Following are 5 T cell receptor beta chains from one sample sequenced in a study of blood T cell repertoires in COVID-19. Sequencing used immunoSEQ multiplex PCR; TCRdb keeps in-frame clones, though not all of them. The sample carries about 200,000 clones, approximately 81% recorded once. Sequencing used peripheral blood. Receptor source: a woman of 80 years or more with acute or convalescent COVID-19.

The chain has TRBV11-2 and TRBJ2-7, with 7 nucleotides matching TRBD1. Germline V gene sequence: CDR1 SGHAT, CDR2 FQNNGV. V gave up 4 bases and J gave up 3 bases; unmatched junction bases: 9. The length of the CDR3 is 15 residues. The CDR3 loop reads CASSSIRDSLYEQYF. In DNA, the CDR3 is TGTGCCAGCAGCTCAATCCGGGACAGCCTCTACGAGCAGTACTTC.

The chain joins TRBV28 to TRBJ1-2; 8 nucleotides line up with TRBD1. V was clipped by 6 bases and J by 4 bases; unmatched bases: 4. Germline V gene sequence: CDR1 MDHEN, CDR2 SYDVKM. CDR3 size: 13 residues. The CDR3 spells CASSSGQVYGYTF. CDR3 bases: TGTGCCAGCAGCTCGGGACAGGTCTATGGCTACACCTTC.

The chain uses TRBV2 and TRBJ2-4, with a possible D match to TRBD1 (6 bases). This CDR3 is 15 amino acids long. Germline V gene lookup returns CDR1 SNHLY and CDR2 FYNNEI. The V gene lost 6 bases and the J gene lost 0 bases, with 12 bases spanning the gap. The DNA for the CDR3 is TGTGCCAGCAGGAAAGAACAGGGAGCCAAAAACATTCAGTACTTC. This gives the protein CASRKEQGAKNIQYF.

The gene calls are TRBV5-4 and TRBJ2-1; D is perhaps TRBD2 (6 bases). Germline loops: CDR1 SGHNT, CDR2 YYREEE (reference sequence). The CDR3 is 14 residues long. Trimming pared 5 bases from V and 8 bases from J, leaving 17 bases between. The DNA of the CDR3 is TGTGCCAGCAGTCGGGAGCGGAATCGGGATGAGCAGTTCTTC. Protein: CASSRERNRDEQFF.

The rearrangement uses TRBV5-1 and TRBJ1-2; D might be TRBD1 (6 bases). CDR1 and CDR2 (germline): SGHRS, YFSETQ. This CDR3 comprises 16 residues. V was clipped by 8 bases and J by 2 bases, with 22 bases between them. CDR3: CASKQSWIGTNYGYTF. The DNA for the CDR3 is TGCGCCAGTAAGCAGTCGTGGATCGGGACAAACTATGGCTACACCTTC.